This TCR beta chain was recovered during a study of naive and memory T cell subsets. Overall study findings and caveats: Clonotypes are single alpha or beta chains, not paired receptors. There was no ground truth to check naive and memory subset results. TCR abundance followed a power law differing between naive and memory subsets.

This clonotype was seen repeatedly, ten times or more. Its antigen is unidentified. Two oligonucleotides, mixed equimolar, formed the beta constant-region primer covering TRBC1 and TRBC2. TCRdb recomputed calls from the UMI-ligation and nested PCR reads with MiXCR, one row per CDR3 protein. The data contain 100,000 or so distinct CDR3 sequences, around 7% of them singletons. Alpha and beta libraries were amplified separately from the second PCR onward. The germline V gene has CDR1 SGHRS and CDR2 YFSETQ. The length of the CDR3 is 12 residues. Trimming shortened V by 5 bases and J by 8 bases, and 13 bases separated the two germline ends.

Sequencing input: central memory CD4+ T cells from blood. The sequence came from a human donor in good health. The rearrangement links TRBV5-1 to TRBJ1-1; a possible D gene is TRBD1 (5 bases). The DNA of the CDR3 is TGCGCCAGCAGTCCAGGGTCGTGGGAAGCTTTCTTT. It codes for CASSPGSWEAFF.